This entry features one TCR beta chain sequence. Its antigen is unknown. The data belong to a study of beta chain features in type 1 diabetes. Study context: Analysis included 100 million to 110 million sorted cells drawn from all samples. The study, taken as a whole, reports: Shortening of TCRB CDR3s, moderate but significant, appeared in all four CD4+ subsets of Type 1 diabetes patients. A pattern of fewer insertions and more deletions at VDJ junctions was seen in type 1 diabetes patients.

Sorting of CD4+ naive, central memory, regulatory and stem cell-like memory cells was performed via CD45RO/CCR7/CD25/CD127/CD95/CD27. Each of the sorted populations had a purity greater than 95%. Expressed TCRB transcripts were sequenced, since all the RNA that had been isolated was reverse transcribed. Clones were sequenced by immunoSEQ multiplex PCR, and TCRdb holds only the in-frame ones, with some missing. This sample has 130,000 or so clones, with 17% found just once. Trimming cost V 3 bases and J 1 base, with 9 bases left between them. CDR1 and CDR2 from the germline V gene are SEHNR and FQNEAQ (reference sequence). CDR3 size: 14 residues.

Sample: central memory CD4+ T cells from blood. This clonotype originated in a man younger than 35 with type 1 diabetes. The chain combines TRBV7-9 with TRBJ2-5; no clear D. CDR3 in amino acids: CASSFDGIQETQYF. In DNA form, the CDR3 reads TGTGCCAGCAGCTTTGACGGAATCCAAGAGACCCAGTACTTC.